The T cell receptor beta chain under discussion was sequenced for a study of cytomegalovirus exposure and HLA in healthy donors. Study-wide results and caveats: Earlier analysis yielded a pattern in which most TCR beta V segments were productive about 90% or about 30% of the time. In vitro work confirmed that a few CMV-associated chains recognize CMV antigens. Published work reported that the classifier diagnosed cytomegalovirus status with high specificity and sensitivity. As a later analysis showed, several of the most significant clusters appeared to be linked to common viral pathogens.

CDR1 SEHNR and CDR2 FQNEAQ come from the germline V gene (reference sequence). The V end was cut by 2 bases, the J end by 0 bases, with 17 bases between. CDR3 size: 18 residues. As concerns this clone: What it binds is unknown.

A multiplex PCR was run with 60 Vbeta primers and 13 Jbeta primers. Only in-frame clones appear in the TCRdb table, and some are missing; sequencing was by immunoSEQ multiplex PCR. The sample contains about 130,000 clones, about 78% of which appear only once. The sample comprised PBMCs. The rearrangement joins TRBV7-9 to TRBJ1-5; D not certain. This clonotype was sampled from a human donor in good health. CDR3 protein: CASSLWVPGFGSNQPQHF. The DNA of the CDR3 is TGTGCCAGCAGCTTATGGGTCCCGGGGTTTGGTAGCAATCAGCCCCAGCATTTT.